This entry describes one T cell receptor (beta chain). Antigen specificity is unknown. Sequencing used immunoSEQ multiplex PCR; TCRdb keeps in-frame clones, though not all of them. This sample has tens of thousands of clones, with 90% to 95% found just once. The record originates from a study of graft-versus-host responses after intestinal transplantation. Turning to the study itself: Recipients uniformly received anti-thymocyte globulin induction, followed by tacrolimus and steroids for roughly 3 years.

Germline-derived CDR1 and CDR2 are KGHSY and FQNENV. The CDR3 is made up of 13 amino acids. The V end was cut by 6 bases, the J end by 5 bases, with 13 bases between. Study-wide findings and caveats: Allografts from individuals with graft-donor T cell macrochimerism displayed high graft-versus-host to host-versus-graft clonal ratios.

The receptor comes from a human donor who was the organ donor for an intestinal transplant. Sequences were derived from unstimulated CD8+ T cells sorted from spleen or lymph node cells, sampled before transplant. The chain couples TRBV16 to TRBJ2-5; D call uncertain. This CDR3 is CASRHGVEETQYF. CDR3 in DNA: TGTGCCAGCAGGCATGGGGTCGAGGAGACCCAGTACTTC.